The clone carrying this TCR beta chain occurred many times. Its antigen remains unknown. The V gene's germline CDR1 is SGHVS and CDR2 FQNEAQ. This CDR3 contains 16 residues. V gave up 5 bases and J gave up 1 base; unmatched junction bases: 11. The data derive from a study of T cell repertoires in cytomegalovirus infection. One entry per CDR3 protein, called by TCRdb with MiXCR from the reads. The sample gives about 140,000 distinct CDR3 sequences, 30% to 40% of which show up once; around half is in the top ten. The sequenced sample was CD8+ T cells from cultured PBMCs, obtained from culture after CMV antigen stimulation. The chain employs TRBV7-8 and TRBJ2-7; 7 bases map to TRBD2. This TCR derives from a human donor in good health (CMV status not recorded). Some clones in this sample may be carry-over from other donors' samples. The CDR3 region is CASSAAASGSSYEQYF. The CDR3, as DNA: TGTGCCAGCAGCGCTGCGGCTAGCGGTTCTTCCTACGAGCAGTACTTC.